Listed here are 26 T cell receptor beta chains from one sample, sequenced in a study of type 1 and type 2 diabetes patients. Amplification started from genomic DNA. Multiplex PCR with 30 forward and 13 reverse primers amplified the TCR beta CDR3. TCRdb reanalysed the multiplex PCR reads using MiXCR and keeps one entry per CDR3 protein. Among fewer than 300,000 distinct CDR3 sequences, approximately 50% were seen once, and the ten largest hold about 13%. Sequencing was carried out using peripheral blood mononuclear cells (PBMCs). These receptors were collected from a man aged 18 to 35 with type 2 diabetes.

This clonotype was detected only a few times. This chain connects TRBV15 to TRBJ1-6; TRBD1 agrees at 7 bases. The CDR3 sequence is 14 residues long. Losses at the gene ends were 6 bases for V and 5 bases for J; bases not matched to a gene: 4. Germline CDR1 and CDR2: LNHNV and YYDKDF (reference sequence). The CDR3 here is CATRQGSNNSPLHF. For the CDR3, the DNA is TGTGCCACCAGACAGGGGTCAAATAATTCACCCCTCCACTTT.

A note on this clonotype: Mismatch with germline at one junction end may stem from a read error. The chain combines TRBV13 with TRBJ2-3; no firm D call. CDR1 and CDR2 (germline): PRHDT, FYEKMQ (reference sequence). There are 15 residues in the CDR3. The DNA of the CDR3 is TGCGCCAGCAGTGGGGAATCGCGGCACACAGATACGCAGTATTTT. Residues: CASSGESRHTDTQYF.

Comment on this clonotype: A junction end diverges from the germline sequence, so it may reflect a read error. The gene calls are TRBV28 and TRBJ2-7; D gene uncertain. The CDR3 is 12 residues long. Germline assignment: CDR1 MDHEN and CDR2 SYDVKM. CDR3 sequence: CASSALSCEQYF. The CDR3 DNA reads TGTGCCAGCAGTGCCCTTTCCTGCGAGCAGTACTTC.

This clonotype has just a few counts. The chain links TRBV15 to TRBJ2-2; a possible D gene is TRBD2 (5 bases). The CDR3 length is 16 residues. Germline V gene lookup returns CDR1 LNHNV and CDR2 YYDKDF (reference sequence). V was trimmed by 1 base and J by 0 bases, leaving 9 bases between them. The chain's CDR3 is CATSRGGGPNTGELFF. The CDR3 DNA follows: TGTGCCACCAGCAGAGGAGGAGGACCGAACACCGGGGAGCTGTTTTTT.

A few counts support this clonotype. V usage is TRBV12-3 or TRBV12-4 and J usage is TRBJ2-7, with D unclear. The CDR3 extends over 12 amino acids. Trimming cost V 11 bases and J 4 bases, with 15 bases left between them. This CDR3 reads CAVGSPTYEQYF. DNA for the CDR3: TGTGCCGTGGGTTCCCCGACTTACGAGCAGTACTTC.

This clonotype was counted at least ten times. The CDR3 loop is CASSLSTAYEQYF. DNA of the CDR3: TGTGCCAGCAGCTTATCGACCGCCTACGAGCAGTACTTC. The rearrangement uses TRBV7-6 and TRBJ2-7, with D uncertain. CDR1 and CDR2 (germline): SGHVS, FNYEAQ. This CDR3 contains 13 residues. The germline V and J ends were trimmed by 2 bases and 2 bases, with 7 bases remaining between them.

This clonotype was seen a few times. The chain joins TRBV20-1 to TRBJ1-4, with D uncertain. Germline lookup yields CDR1 DFQATT and CDR2 SNEGSKA (reference sequence). This CDR3 has 16 residues. Trimming removed 6 bases from V and 0 bases from J, with 17 bases in between. CDR3 coding DNA: TGCAGTGCAAACCCTTGGGAAGTTGCAACTAATGAAAAACTGTTTTTT. Translating it yields CSANPWEVATNEKLFF.

V gene TRBV30 combines with J gene TRBJ1-3; the match to TRBD1 covers 7 bases. Germline CDR1 and CDR2: GTSNPN and SVGIG (reference sequence). V lost 5 bases, J lost 0 bases, and 7 bases stayed unmatched. The length of the CDR3 is 15 residues. The CDR3: CAWETGTPSGNTIYF. DNA for the CDR3: TGTGCCTGGGAGACAGGGACCCCCTCTGGAAACACCATATATTTT.

The gene calls are TRBV7-3 and TRBJ1-6, with 9 bases identical to TRBD1. This CDR3 contains 15 residues. Trimming cost V 6 bases and J 8 bases; bases outside gene matches: 8. Germline values: CDR1 SGHTA, CDR2 FQGTGA. This chain's CDR3 is CASRWTGELDSPLHF. In DNA form, the CDR3 reads TGTGCCAGCAGGTGGACAGGGGAATTGGATTCACCCCTCCACTTT.

This clonotype turned up a few times. This chain uses TRBV7-6 with TRBJ2-5; the D call may be TRBD1 or TRBD2 (6 bases each). With 4 bases removed from V and 5 bases from J, the gap between germline ends came to 8 bases. In germline, CDR1 is SGHVS, CDR2 FNYEAQ. The CDR3 runs to 12 residues. In DNA form, the CDR3 reads TGTGCCAGCAGCTACGGGGGCGAGACCCAGTACTTC. As protein: CASSYGGETQYF. The full variable domain, its missing parts supplied by reference TRBV7-6 and TRBJ2-5, is GAGVSQSPRYKVTKRGQDVALRCDPISGHVSLYWYRQALGQGPEFLTYFNYEAQQDKSGLPNDRFSAERPEGSISTLTIQRTEQRDSAMYRCASSYGGETQYFGPGTRLLVL.

The chain recombines TRBV7-2 with TRBJ1-4; TRBD1 aligns across 9 bases. Germline V CDR1 and CDR2: SGHTA, FQGNSA. Trimming cost V 4 bases and J 7 bases; bases outside gene matches: 10. This CDR3 spans 16 amino acids. CDR3 region: CASSSRSGTGSEKLFF. For the CDR3, the DNA is TGTGCCAGCAGCTCAAGATCCGGGACAGGGAGTGAAAAACTGTTTTTT.

This rearrangement joins TRBV6-1 to TRBJ1-5; the D gene is possibly TRBD1 (5 bases). The germline V gene has CDR1 MNHNS and CDR2 SASEGT. With 4 bases removed from V and 4 bases from J, the gap between germline ends came to 11 bases. The CDR3 is 14 amino acids. In DNA form, the CDR3 reads TGTGCCAGCAGTGGAGATCCAGGGAATCAGCCCCAGCATTTT. Residues: CASSGDPGNQPQHF.

The chain is built from TRBV5-5 and TRBJ1-2, with TRBD1 matching over 8 bases. The V segment lost 4 bases and the J segment 0 bases; nucleotides outside the gene matches: 8. Germline lookup yields CDR1 SGHKS and CDR2 YYEKEE (reference sequence). The CDR3 spans 16 residues. DNA of the CDR3: TGTGCCAGCAGCCCGGACAGGGCGGAGGCTAACTATGGCTACACCTTC. It codes for CASSPDRAEANYGYTF.

In this sample, this clonotype turned up many times. J is TRBJ1-6 and V is TRBV19; tentative D call: TRBD1 (6 bases). The CDR3 has 13 amino acids. V was cut by 7 bases and J by 10 bases, with 14 bases left in between. CDR1 is LNHDA, CDR2 SQIVND, per germline (reference sequence). The CDR3: CASTSSGESPLHF. CDR3 sequence (DNA): TGTGCCAGTACGTCGTCAGGGGAGTCACCCCTCCACTTT.

This clonotype has a handful of counts. V and J are TRBV28 and TRBJ2-7, with D tentatively TRBD1 (6 bases). The CDR3 has 13 residues. The germline V gene encodes CDR1 MDHEN and CDR2 SYDVKM. Trimming shortened V by 7 bases and J by 0 bases, and 10 bases separated the two germline ends. Here the CDR3 DNA reads TGTGCCAGCACCGAGGACAGCTCCTACGAGCAGTACTTC. It codes for CASTEDSSYEQYF.

J is TRBJ1-5 and V is TRBV19, with D tentatively TRBD1 (5 bases). Germline V gives CDR1 LNHDA, CDR2 SQIVND (reference sequence). V was clipped by 1 base and J by 4 bases, with 8 bases between them. The CDR3 consists of 14 residues. This CDR3 reads CASSIGGENQPQHF. The CDR3 nucleotides read TGTGCCAGTAGTATAGGGGGGGAAAATCAGCCCCAGCATTTT.

The V call is TRBV20-1, the J call TRBJ1-2; D remains unclear. V was shortened by 0 bases and J by 6 bases, with 8 bases between the two germline ends. The CDR3 contains 12 residues. The V gene's germline CDR1 is DFQATT and CDR2 SNEGSKA (reference sequence). In DNA, the CDR3 is TGCAGTGCTAGAGATGGGAGAGATGGCTACACCTTC. Translating it yields CSARDGRDGYTF.

The gene calls are TRBV20-1 and TRBJ1-2, with D possibly being TRBD1 (6 bases). CDR3 length: 17 residues. The V gene lost 0 bases and the J gene lost 8 bases, with 25 bases spanning the gap. CDR1 DFQATT and CDR2 SNEGSKA come from the germline V gene (reference sequence). CDR3 residues: CSARDLTGQSLAGGYTF. The CDR3, as DNA: TGCAGTGCTAGAGATTTGACGGGACAAAGCCTGGCGGGCGGCTACACCTTC.

The J gene is TRBJ2-7, the V gene TRBV4-1; TRBD2 matches 10 bases. The V and J ends lost 4 bases and 3 bases, in that order; junction bases with no gene match: 6. Germline V gives CDR1 MGHRA, CDR2 YSYEKL. The length of the CDR3 is 15 residues. The DNA for the CDR3 is TGCGCCAGCAGCCCGAGGGCTAGCGGGAGCTACGAGCAGTACTTC. Protein product: CASSPRASGSYEQYF.

This clonotype was counted many times. V gene TRBV5-1 combines with J gene TRBJ1-1; no reliable D call. Between the trimmed V and J ends, which lost 0 bases and 1 base, there was a span of 10 bases. The CDR3 covers 15 residues. The germline V gene has CDR1 SGHRS and CDR2 YFSETQ. The chain's CDR3 is CASSLALGSNTEAFF. For the CDR3, the DNA is TGCGCCAGCAGCTTGGCGTTGGGGTCGAACACTGAAGCTTTCTTT.

The V and J genes are TRBV7-2 and TRBJ1-2; 10 bases map to TRBD1. This CDR3 is built from 16 residues. Germline V CDR1 and CDR2: SGHTA, FQGNSA. V lost 5 bases to trimming and J lost 0 bases; unmatched junction nucleotides: 6. The CDR3 sequence: CASSRPGQGANYGYTF. The CDR3 nucleotides are TGTGCCAGCAGCCGACCTGGACAGGGGGCTAACTATGGCTACACCTTC.

The genes are TRBV6-6 and TRBJ2-7; D is perhaps TRBD1 (6 bases). V was pared by 6 bases and J by 0 bases, with 9 bases between. The germline V gene encodes CDR1 MNHNY and CDR2 SVGAGI (reference sequence). This CDR3 is built from 13 residues. DNA of the CDR3: TGTGCCAGCAGGGGGGACAACTCCTACGAGCAGTACTTC. Translation gives CASRGDNSYEQYF.

This clonotype was seen only once. The chain couples TRBV2 to TRBJ1-6, with TRBD1 matching 7 bases. Germline V gene data show CDR1 as SNHLY and CDR2 as FYNNEI. Trimming at V came to 4 bases and at J to 0 bases, leaving 0 bases not matched to a gene. The CDR3 loop spans 15 amino acids. CDR3 region: CASSGQGSYNSPLHF. As DNA, the CDR3 is TGTGCCAGCAGTGGACAGGGCTCCTATAATTCACCCCTCCACTTT.

The CDR3 sequence: CASSQFLGTRETQYF. CDR3 coding DNA: TGTGCCAGCAGCCAATTTCTGGGTACGAGGGAGACCCAGTACTTC. The chain links TRBV3-2 to TRBJ2-5. TRBV3-2 is deemed a pseudogene. CDR3 size: 15 residues.

This chain links TRBV30 with TRBJ1-3; weak D call: TRBD1 (5 bases). V was trimmed by 2 bases and J by 1 base, leaving 9 bases between them. The CDR3 loop spans 14 amino acids. Germline V gives CDR1 GTSNPN, CDR2 SVGIG (reference sequence). The DNA of the CDR3 is TGTGCCTGGAGTTTGGGGCCATCTGGAAACACCATATATTTT. Amino acids: CAWSLGPSGNTIYF.

The chain employs TRBV12-3 or TRBV12-4 and TRBJ2-1, with D perhaps TRBD2 (5 bases). The CDR3 runs 16 residues. The ends were cut back, 5 bases at V and 8 bases at J, with 22 bases in the middle. The CDR3 sequence is CASSRRREGINDEQFF. The CDR3 nucleotides read TGTGCCAGCAGTCGCCGGAGAGAGGGCATTAACGATGAGCAGTTCTTC.